The present T cell receptor beta chain was sequenced within a study of CXCR3-negative and CXCR3-positive naive CD8 T cells. General observations from the study: Surface CD5 looked about the same in the naive subsets, so the authors worked out TCR strength from TRB CDR3 properties. Naive CXCR3-positive cells had TRB CDR3s more hydrophobic than those of CXCR3-negative naive cells.

On this clonotype: Its antigen is not known.

This CDR3 contains 14 residues. Germline CDR1 and CDR2: MNHNS and SASEGT. Through 5' RACE with UMI labels, the TRB cDNA libraries were prepared. TCRdb re-called the 5' RACE reads; one entry per CDR3 protein, DNA not given. The sample's table shows about 50,000 distinct CDR3 sequences. Sequenced sample: naive CXCR3+ CD8+ T cells from blood. Subset given: CD45RO-CCR7+CD27+CD95- naive CD8+ T cells expressing CXCR3 (TNR3+). The receptor's source is a human donor in good health. Some clones in this sample may be carry-over from other donors' samples. The chain carries TRBV6-1 and TRBJ1-1. The CDR3 here is CASSEGRMNTEAFF.